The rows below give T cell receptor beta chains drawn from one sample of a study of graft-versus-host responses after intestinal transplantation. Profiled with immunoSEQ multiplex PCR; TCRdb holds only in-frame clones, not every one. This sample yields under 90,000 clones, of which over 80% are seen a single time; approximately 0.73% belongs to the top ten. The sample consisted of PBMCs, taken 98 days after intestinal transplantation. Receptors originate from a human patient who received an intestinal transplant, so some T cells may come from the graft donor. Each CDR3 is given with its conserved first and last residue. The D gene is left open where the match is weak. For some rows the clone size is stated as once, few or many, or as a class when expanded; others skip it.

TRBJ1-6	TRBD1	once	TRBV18	CASSLLRGTGATRDDSPLHF	TGTGCCAGCTCATTACTTCGGGGGACAGGGGCGACTCGTGACGATTCACCCCTCCACTTT
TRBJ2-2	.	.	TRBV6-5	CASRGDSGELFF	TGTGCCAGCAGGGGTGACAGCGGGGAGCTGTTTTTT
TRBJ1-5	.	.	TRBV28	CATTVPVHNQPQHF	TGTGCCACCACTGTGCCGGTACACAATCAGCCCCAGCATTTT
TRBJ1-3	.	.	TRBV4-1	CASSQDVLSGNTIYF	TGCGCCAGCAGCCAAGACGTACTCTCTGGAAACACCATATATTTT
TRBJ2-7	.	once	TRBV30	CAGRKLSYEQYF	TGTGCCGGCCGGAAGTTGTCCTACGAGCAGTACTTC
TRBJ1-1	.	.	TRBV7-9	CASSLASRAEAFF	TGTGCCAGCAGCTTAGCGAGCAGGGCTGAAGCTTTCTTT
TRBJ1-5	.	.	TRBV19	CASSIGVGFRDQPQHF	TGTGCCAGTAGTATAGGCGTGGGGTTTCGGGATCAGCCCCAGCATTTT
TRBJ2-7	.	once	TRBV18	CASSTYEQYF	TGTGCCAGCTCCACCTACGAGCAGTACTTC
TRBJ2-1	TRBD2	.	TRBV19	CASRLAGGNEQFF	TGTGCCAGCCGACTAGCGGGTGGCAATGAGCAGTTCTTC
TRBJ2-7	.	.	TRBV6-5	CASSYSVRGEQYF	TGTGCCAGCAGTTACTCTGTTAGGGGCGAGCAGTACTTC
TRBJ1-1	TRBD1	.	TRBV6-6	CASSYGQGDTEAFF	TGTGCCAGCAGTTACGGACAGGGGGACACTGAAGCTTTCTTT
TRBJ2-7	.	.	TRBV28	CASSLRGRGKQYF	TGTGCCAGCAGTTTAAGGGGCAGGGGAAAGCAGTACTTC
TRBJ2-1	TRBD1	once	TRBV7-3	CASSTTGGSYNEQFF	TGTGCCAGCAGCACAACAGGGGGCTCCTACAATGAGCAGTTCTTC
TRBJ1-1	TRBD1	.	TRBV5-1	CASSLERQGSNTEAFF	TGCGCCAGCAGCTTGGAGAGACAGGGAAGCAACACTGAAGCTTTCTTT
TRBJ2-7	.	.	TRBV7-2	CASSLSKYEQYF	TGTGCCAGCAGCTTATCAAAGTACGAGCAGTACTTC
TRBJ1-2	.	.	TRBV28	CASSLARGHGYTF	TGTGCCAGCAGTTTAGCCAGGGGTCATGGCTACACCTTC
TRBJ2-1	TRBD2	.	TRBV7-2	CASSATSGGAGEQFF	TGTGCCAGCAGCGCTACTAGCGGGGGGGCCGGTGAGCAGTTCTTC
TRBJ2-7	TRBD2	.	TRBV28	CASSLYLGGGPTYEQYF	TGTGCCAGCAGTTTATATTTGGGGGGAGGGCCGACCTACGAGCAGTACTTC
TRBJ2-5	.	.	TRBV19	CASSPSRYQETQYF	TGTGCCAGTAGTCCTTCCCGCTACCAAGAGACCCAGTACTTC
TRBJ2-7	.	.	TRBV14	CASPFRHEQYF	TGTGCCAGCCCCTTCCGCCACGAGCAGTACTTC
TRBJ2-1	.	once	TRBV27	CASILRWDGYNEQFF	TGTGCCAGCATCTTACGGTGGGATGGCTACAATGAGCAGTTCTTC
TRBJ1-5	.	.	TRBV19	CASSITGFPNQPQHF	TGTGCCAGTAGTATAACAGGGTTTCCCAATCAGCCCCAGCATTTT
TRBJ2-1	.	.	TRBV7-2	CASSLKSSGFPYNEQFF	TGTGCCAGCAGCTTAAAGTCCTCGGGATTCCCCTACAATGAGCAGTTCTTC
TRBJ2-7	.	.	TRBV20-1	CSALSSYEQYF	TGCAGTGCCCTTAGCTCCTACGAGCAGTACTTC
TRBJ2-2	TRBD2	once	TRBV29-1	CSVAGGNTGELFF	TGCAGCGTTGCGGGGGGGAACACCGGGGAGCTGTTTTTT
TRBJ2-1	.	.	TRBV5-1	CASSLATNNEQFF	TGCGCCAGCAGCTTGGCTACCAACAATGAGCAGTTCTTC
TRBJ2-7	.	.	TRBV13	CASSLLASGREQYF	TGTGCCAGCAGCTTATTGGCATCGGGAAGAGAGCAGTACTTC
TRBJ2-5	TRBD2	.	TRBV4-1	CASSHGWTRGETQYF	TGCGCCAGCAGCCACGGGTGGACTAGAGGGGAGACCCAGTACTTC
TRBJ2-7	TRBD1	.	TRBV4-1	CASSQRGQINEQYF	TGCGCCAGCAGCCAACGGGGACAGATCAACGAGCAGTACTTC
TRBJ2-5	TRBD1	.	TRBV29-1	CSVPGRGLETQYF	TGCAGCGTCCCGGGCAGGGGGCTAGAGACCCAGTACTTC
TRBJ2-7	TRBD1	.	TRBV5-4	CASSSADRVHEQYF	TGTGCCAGCAGCTCGGCGGACAGGGTCCACGAGCAGTACTTC
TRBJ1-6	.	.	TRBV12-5	CASGRYKLYRDRDNSPLHF	TGTGCTAGTGGTCGTTACAAACTCTACCGGGACCGTGATAATTCACCCCTCCACTTT
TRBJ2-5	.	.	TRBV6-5	CASSYRVTGTEETQYF	TGTGCCAGCAGTTACCGTGTGACCGGGACGGAAGAGACCCAGTACTTC
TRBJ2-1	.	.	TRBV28	CASSRTSPLTLPNEQFF	TGTGCCAGCAGTCGAACCTCGCCATTAACGCTCCCCAATGAGCAGTTCTTC
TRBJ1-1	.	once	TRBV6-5	CASSSAPFTEAFF	TGTGCCAGCAGCTCAGCACCTTTCACTGAAGCTTTCTTT
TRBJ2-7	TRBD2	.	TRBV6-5	CASSPDSGGAYEQYF	TGTGCCAGCAGTCCTGATAGCGGGGGGGCCTACGAGCAGTACTTC
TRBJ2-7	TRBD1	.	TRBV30	CAWSSGQRQYF	TGTGCCTGGAGTTCGGGACAGAGGCAGTACTTC
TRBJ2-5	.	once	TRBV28	CASSLGRYQETQYF	TGTGCCAGCAGTTTAGGGCGGTACCAAGAGACCCAGTACTTC
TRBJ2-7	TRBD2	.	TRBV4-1	CASSQTGTSGRAIPYEQYF	TGCGCCAGCAGCCAAACTGGGACTAGCGGGAGGGCCATACCCTACGAGCAGTACTTC
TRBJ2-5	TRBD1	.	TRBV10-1	CASSDRPGQGDKETQYF	TGCGCCAGCAGTGATCGGCCGGGACAGGGGGATAAGGAGACCCAGTACTTC
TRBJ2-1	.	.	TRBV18	CASLMGGSYNEQFF	TGTGCCAGCTTGATGGGTGGGTCCTACAATGAGCAGTTCTTC
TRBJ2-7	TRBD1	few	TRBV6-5	CASRQDRAYEQYF	TGTGCCAGCAGGCAGGACAGGGCCTACGAGCAGTACTTC
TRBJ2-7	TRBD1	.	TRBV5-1	CASSWGQTYEQYF	TGCGCCAGCAGCTGGGGACAGACCTACGAGCAGTACTTC
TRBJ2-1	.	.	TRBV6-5	CASSETPGNEQFF	TGTGCCAGCAGTGAAACCCCGGGTAATGAGCAGTTCTTC
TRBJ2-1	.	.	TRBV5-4	CASSFRQHYNEQFF	TGTGCCAGCAGCTTTCGACAGCACTACAATGAGCAGTTCTTC